This T cell receptor (beta chain) was identified during a study of technical replicates of blood from several donors. This clone showed up just a few times. V shed 7 bases and J shed 7 bases, with 16 bases lying between them. This CDR3 is 13 amino acids long. Germline loops: CDR1 MNHNY, CDR2 SVGAGI (reference sequence). Data came from immunoSEQ multiplex PCR; TCRdb stores just in-frame clones and leaves some out. The sample consists of roughly 100,000 clones, just under 95% of them appearing once. The chain uses TRBV6-6 and TRBJ1-1; possible D gene TRBD1, 5 bases. This TCR derives from a human donor in good health. The specimen sequenced was T cells isolated from PBMCs. The CDR3 DNA reads as TGTGCCAGCATTCGCAGGGAAGAGAGTGAAGCTTTCTTT. Amino acid sequence: CASIRREESEAFF.